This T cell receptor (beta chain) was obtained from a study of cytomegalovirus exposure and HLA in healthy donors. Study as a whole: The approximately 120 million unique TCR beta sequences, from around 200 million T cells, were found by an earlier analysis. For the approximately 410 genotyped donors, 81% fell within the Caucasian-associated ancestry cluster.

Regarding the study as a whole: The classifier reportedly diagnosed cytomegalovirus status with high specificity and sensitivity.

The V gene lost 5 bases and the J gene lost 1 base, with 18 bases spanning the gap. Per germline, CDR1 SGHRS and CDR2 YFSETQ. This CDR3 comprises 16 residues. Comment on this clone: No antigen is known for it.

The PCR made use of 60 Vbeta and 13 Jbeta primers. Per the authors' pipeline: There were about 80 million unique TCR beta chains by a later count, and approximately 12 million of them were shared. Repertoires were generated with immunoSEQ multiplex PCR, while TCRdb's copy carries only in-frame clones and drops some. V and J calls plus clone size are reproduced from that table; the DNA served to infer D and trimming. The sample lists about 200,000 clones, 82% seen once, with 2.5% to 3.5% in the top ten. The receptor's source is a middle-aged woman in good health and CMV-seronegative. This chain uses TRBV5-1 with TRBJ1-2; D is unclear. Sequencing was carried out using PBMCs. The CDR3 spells CASRLRPIQSNYGYTF. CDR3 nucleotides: TGCGCCAGCAGGTTACGTCCCATACAGAGTAACTATGGCTACACCTTC.